These 7 T cell receptor beta chains were all obtained from the same sample, sequenced in a study of T cells in Graves' hyperthyroidism and ophthalmopathy (dated by TCRdb to the late 2010s). Library preparation was by multiplex PCR. TCRdb records Illumina HiSeq 2000 as the sequencer. The TCR beta CDR3 regions were amplified from RNA transcripts. For the first round of RT-PCR on the TCR CDR3, the HTBI primer set was used together with the Qiagen OneStep RT-PCR kit. The public reads were quality trimmed at Q25 with fastp and then assembled into clones with MiXCR by TCRdb, keeping productive beta chains. Every entry covers one CDR3 protein and lists the most common genes and DNA from its rows. The sample includes 650,000 to 800,000 distinct CDR3 sequences, with 40% to 55% observed a single time. 6.5% to 9% of the sample belongs to the ten largest clones. Sequencing was done on a sample of peripheral blood or thyroid tissue (not recorded which). The receptor source for this set is an adult man with Graves' disease, either hyperthyroidism or ophthalmopathy (not recorded which).

This clonotype was found a few times. A much larger clone differs by one base, so this may be a read error. The rearrangement links TRBV2 to TRBJ1-4; D gene ambiguous. The CDR3 has 13 residues. Trimming stripped 7 bases from V and 4 bases from J, with 10 bases between. Germline V gene data show CDR1 as SNHLY and CDR2 as FYNNEI. CDR3 sequence: CASKMGFNEKLFF. The CDR3, as DNA: TGTGCCAGCAAGATGGGCTTTAATGAAAAACTGTTTTTT.

The chain employs TRBV20-1 and TRBJ1-5, with 9 bases fitting TRBD1. The length of the CDR3 is 11 residues. With V trimmed by 4 bases and J by 11 bases, 3 bases remained unmatched. Looked up from germline, CDR1 is DFQATT and CDR2 is SNEGSKA (reference sequence). The CDR3 here is CSATGQGAQHF. For the CDR3, the DNA is TGCAGTGCTACGGGACAGGGTGCCCAGCATTTT.

This rearrangement joins TRBV7-9 to TRBJ1-2; 7 positions agree with TRBD1. Germline lookup yields CDR1 SEHNR and CDR2 FQNEAQ (reference sequence). The CDR3 consists of 15 residues. Germline trimming cut 5 bases from V and 7 bases from J; bases unmatched to any gene: 13. CDR3 residues: CASSRGRKTGSGYTF. CDR3 bases: TGTGCCAGCAGCAGGGGGCGCAAAACAGGGAGTGGCTACACCTTC.

The V gene is TRBV10-3, the J gene TRBJ1-2; D is unclear. The CDR3 is 15 amino acids. V shed 3 bases and J shed 4 bases, with 15 bases lying between them. Germline V gives CDR1 ENHRY, CDR2 SYGVKD. The CDR3 loop reads CAISDLSTRSYGYTF. In nucleotides, the CDR3 is TGTGCCATCAGTGATTTGTCTACCAGGAGCTATGGCTACACCTTC.

This clonotype showed up just a few times. V and J are TRBV7-9 and TRBJ2-7; TRBD2 aligns across 10 bases. The CDR3 is made up of 18 amino acids. V shed 3 bases and J 0 bases; nucleotides not matched to a gene: 11. Germline V gene sequence: CDR1 SEHNR, CDR2 FQNEAQ (reference sequence). The DNA for the CDR3 is TGTGCCAGCAGCTTGGCGGGTCTAGCGGGAGTCCCCTCCTACGAGCAGTACTTC. This sequence encodes CASSLAGLAGVPSYEQYF.

About this clonotype itself: One end of the junction is discordant with germline, which a read error may explain. This chain links TRBV5-1 with TRBJ1-1; D ambiguous. The germline gives CDR1 SGHRS, CDR2 YFSETQ. This CDR3 comprises 14 residues. The CDR3 is CASSLRGSDTEAFF. CDR3 nucleotides: TGTGCCAGCAGCTTGCGAGGGTCCGACACTGAAGCTTTCTTT.

As regards this clonotype: The CDR3 does not end in the conserved phenylalanine or tryptophan, so this is likely a read error. The limits of the CDR3 on the DNA are not certain, so only TCRdb's listed CDR3 is given. This chain uses TRBV15 with TRBJ1-4; the DNA was not used to check the table's D call, TRBD1. A total of 8 residues make up the CDR3, ends included. Germline V lookup: CDR1 LNHNV, CDR2 YYDKDF (reference sequence). This chain's CDR3 is CATSRVGV.